The present TCR beta chain was sequenced within a study of cytomegalovirus exposure and HLA in healthy donors. The wider study: In an early release, HLA-typed donors contributed some 82 million unique TCR sequences.

13 Jbeta primers and 60 Vbeta primers were used for the PCR. Libraries were prepared by immunoSEQ multiplex PCR; TCRdb keeps only in-frame clonotypes and omits some of them. The profile covers around 200,000 clones, with more than 75% appearing a single time and 2.7% taken by the ten largest. Notes on this clone: Its antigen is as yet unknown.

Study-level results: In vitro testing confirmed a few CMV-associated chains as specific for CMV antigens. The number of N-insertions in an Asian-associated ancestry cluster was reportedly below the approximately 600-donor mean in a later analysis.

Trimming removed 1 base from V and 3 bases from J, with 14 bases in between. The V gene's germline CDR1 is SGHNT and CDR2 YYREEE (reference sequence). The CDR3 length is 15 residues. The sequence was collected from a woman aged 35 to 49 in good health and CMV-seronegative. The chain employs TRBV5-4 and TRBJ2-7; D is ambiguous. Sequencing was done on a sample of PBMCs. CDR3 sequence (DNA): TGTGCCAGCAGCTTGTTGGCAGGCCGCCTCTACGAGCAGTACTTC. Protein sequence: CASSLLAGRLYEQYF.